What follows are 3 T cell receptor beta chains derived from one specimen sequenced in a study of blood T cells in healthy people across ages. Combining a sample-barcoded 5' primer with a J-beta primer mix, a second PCR ran for roughly 7 to 12 cycles. TCRdb reprocessed the 5' RACE reads with MiXCR, giving one entry per CDR3 protein. The sample has over 1.5 million distinct CDR3 sequences, around half seen once. Source material: blood. The receptors come from a woman aged 35 to 49 in good health.

This clonotype was seen a handful of times. This chain uses TRBV29-1 with TRBJ2-3; D gene ambiguous. The germline V and J ends were trimmed by 4 bases and 3 bases, with 5 bases remaining between them. CDR3 size: 11 residues. Germline V CDR1 and CDR2: SQVTM, ANQGSEA. This CDR3 is CSVGRTDTQYF. The CDR3 region has the DNA TGCAGCGTTGGACGAACAGATACGCAGTATTTT.

The rearrangement uses TRBV5-6 and TRBJ2-1, with 7 positions matching TRBD1. Losses at the gene ends were 2 bases for V and 6 bases for J; bases not matched to a gene: 14. The CDR3 totals 17 residues. Germline assignment: CDR1 SGHDT and CDR2 YYEEEE. The CDR3 DNA sequence: TGTGCCAGCAGCTTCTCTCTATTCCGGGACAGTCCCAATGAGCAGTTCTTC. It is translated as CASSFSLFRDSPNEQFF.

Remarks on this clonotype: One end of the junction does not line up with germline, which may come from a read error. The V gene is TRBV18, the J gene TRBJ1-2; TRBD1 aligns across 7 bases. CDR3 size: 17 residues. Germline V CDR1 and CDR2: KGHSH, LQKENI. The CDR3 loop is CASPPVGQSSSNYGYTF. The CDR3 region has the DNA TGTGCCAGCCCACCAGTGGGACAGTCCTCATCTAACTATGGCTACACCTTC.